What follows are 18 T cell receptor beta chains derived from one specimen sequenced in a study of T cell repertoires in cytomegalovirus infection. TCRdb re-analysed the reads in MiXCR, keeping a single row per CDR3 protein. The table records approximately 910,000 distinct CDR3 sequences, approximately 30% of them present only once. No antigen has been assigned to these receptors. The sample was cultured CD8+ T cells from PBMCs, taken from culture after CMV antigen stimulation. All receptors come from a human donor in good health (CMV status not recorded). Some clones in this sample may be carry-over from other donors' samples.

This chain uses TRBV19 with TRBJ2-7; 12 nucleotides align to TRBD1. The CDR3 length is 16 residues. Germline V gives CDR1 LNHDA, CDR2 SQIVND (reference sequence). Losses at the gene ends were 10 bases for V and 3 bases for J; bases not matched to a gene: 13. Here the CDR3 reads CATMGQGAKNIYEQYF. The CDR3 DNA reads as TGTGCCACTATGGGACAGGGGGCAAAAAACATCTACGAGCAGTACTTC. Full variable domain (outside the CDR3, taken from reference TRBV19 and TRBJ2-7): DGGITQSPKYLFRKEGQNVTLSCEQNLNHDAMYWYRQDPGQGLRLIYYSQIVNDFQKGDIAEGYSVSREKKESFPLTVTSAQKNPTAFYLCATMGQGAKNIYEQYFGPGTRLTVT.

This clonotype was seen ten or more times. The J gene is TRBJ2-3, the V gene TRBV7-6; D assignment may be TRBD1 or TRBD2 (5 bases each). V dropped 1 base and J dropped 8 bases, with 16 bases sitting between them. The CDR3 extends over 15 amino acids. Germline CDR1 is SGHVS and CDR2 is FNYEAQ. The CDR3 spells CASSLGGGPRTTQYF. As DNA, the CDR3 is TGTGCCAGCAGCTTAGGGGGCGGGCCCCGGACTACGCAGTATTTT.

The chain joins TRBV27 to TRBJ2-3; D not certain. Germline loops: CDR1 MNHEY, CDR2 SMNVEV (reference sequence). With 3 bases removed from V and 3 bases from J, the gap between germline ends came to 16 bases. The CDR3 contains 16 residues. The CDR3 region is CASSFGPLIRTDTQYF. CDR3 nucleotides: TGTGCCAGCAGTTTTGGACCACTTATAAGAACAGATACGCAGTATTTT.

The chain combines TRBV7-6 with TRBJ2-3; D is ambiguous. Per the germline V gene, CDR1 is SGHVS and CDR2 is FNYEAQ. Trimming took off 3 bases at V and 6 bases at J, with 19 bases between the two ends. The CDR3 is 16 amino acids. Here the CDR3 reads CASSFPIKKPTDTQYF. The CDR3, as DNA: TGTGCCAGCAGCTTCCCGATCAAAAAGCCCACGGATACGCAGTATTTT.

This chain joins TRBV20-1 and TRBJ2-2, with 7 positions matching TRBD1. The V gene's germline CDR1 is DFQATT and CDR2 SNEGSKA (reference sequence). The CDR3 consists of 16 residues. V dropped 0 bases and J dropped 3; count of bases not matched to a gene: 7. CDR3 in DNA: TGCAGTGCTAGAGATGAGAAGACAGGGTACACCGGGGAGCTGTTTTTT. Its protein product is CSARDEKTGYTGELFF.

This chain uses TRBV7-9 with TRBJ2-5; 7 nucleotides line up with TRBD2. With 5 bases clipped from V and 2 bases from J, the junction kept 14 bases outside the gene matches. Germline lookup yields CDR1 SEHNR and CDR2 FQNEAQ (reference sequence). The length of the CDR3 is 17 residues. The CDR3 DNA sequence: TGTGCCAGCAGCCCGGAGGGATGGAAGCGGGGTCAAGAGACCCAGTACTTC. It yields the protein CASSPEGWKRGQETQYF.

The rearrangement links TRBV6-6 to TRBJ1-1, with 8 bases matching TRBD1. The CDR3 totals 12 residues. Germline V gene data show CDR1 as MNHNY and CDR2 as SVGAGI (reference sequence). Trimming took 2 bases from V and 10 from J; bases not matched to a gene: 3. CDR3 protein: CASSYPDRVAFF. The CDR3 DNA reads TGTGCCAGCAGTTACCCGGACAGGGTAGCTTTCTTT.

This clonotype came up a few times. The J gene is TRBJ2-3, the V gene TRBV4-3; D remains ambiguous. V was clipped by 0 bases and J by 3 bases, with 7 bases between them. Per germline, CDR1 LGHNA and CDR2 YSLEER. The CDR3 runs to 14 residues. CDR3 sequence: CASSQEDRTDTQYF. The CDR3 coding sequence is TGCGCCAGCAGCCAAGAGGATAGAACAGATACGCAGTATTTT.

The chain links TRBV5-6 to TRBJ2-7, with D perhaps matching TRBD1 (6 bases). The V end was cut by 3 bases, the J end by 3 bases, with 16 bases between. The germline V gene encodes CDR1 SGHDT and CDR2 YYEEEE. The CDR3 extends over 15 amino acids. Here the CDR3 reads CASSSGTRNFYEQYF. CDR3 in DNA: TGTGCCAGCAGCTCCGGGACACGGAATTTCTACGAGCAGTACTTC.

This clonotype was seen many times. This chain links TRBV7-2 with TRBJ1-2, with 7 bases identical to TRBD1. CDR1 and CDR2 from the germline V gene are SGHTA and FQGNSA. The CDR3 runs 17 residues. The trim removed 1 base at V and 3 bases at J, leaving 11 bases unmatched. In nucleotides, the CDR3 is TGTGCCAGCAGCTTAGGAGCGGGCAGGGGGGCCTACTATGGCTACACCTTC. The encoded protein is CASSLGAGRGAYYGYTF.

This clonotype was observed many times. This chain links TRBV7-8 with TRBJ2-1; no clear D. The V gene lost 3 bases and the J gene lost 9 bases, with 9 bases spanning the gap. Germline CDR1 SGHVS, CDR2 FQNEAQ. The CDR3 covers 12 residues. The CDR3 DNA follows: TGTGCCAGCAGCTTCACTATCCGTGAGCAGTTCTTC. Translation gives CASSFTIREQFF.

This clonotype was counted many times. V gene TRBV7-8 combines with J gene TRBJ2-3; 12 nucleotides match TRBD2. V gave up 2 bases and J gave up 3 bases; unmatched junction bases: 9. This CDR3 is built from 18 residues. Looked up from germline, CDR1 is SGHVS and CDR2 is FQNEAQ. The CDR3 region is CASSLSLAGGQVTDTQYF. CDR3 coding DNA: TGTGCCAGCAGCTTAAGTCTAGCGGGGGGGCAAGTTACAGATACGCAGTATTTT.

The J gene is TRBJ2-2, the V gene TRBV10-3; 7 nucleotides agree with TRBD2. There are 18 residues in the CDR3. The V gene end was trimmed by 3 bases and the J gene end by 2 bases; junction bases not matched to a gene: 12. Germline V gives CDR1 ENHRY, CDR2 SYGVKD. Here the CDR3 DNA reads TGTGCCATCAGTGACATCGTCGGGCGGGGGAAAAACACCGGGGAGCTGTTTTTT. This codes for CAISDIVGRGKNTGELFF.

This clonotype was picked up many times. The chain carries TRBV7-2 and TRBJ2-1; 8 bases match TRBD1. Trimming took 2 bases from V and 2 from J; bases not matched to a gene: 8. This CDR3 comprises 17 residues. Germline V gene lookup returns CDR1 SGHTA and CDR2 FQGNSA. The CDR3 loop is CASSLRFGQGAYNEQFF. In DNA, the CDR3 is TGTGCCAGCAGCTTAAGATTTGGACAGGGCGCCTACAATGAGCAGTTCTTC. Complete variable domain (other parts from reference TRBV7-2 and TRBJ2-1): GAGVSQSPSNKVTEKGKDVELRCDPISGHTALYWYRQSLGQGLEFLIYFQGNSAPDKSGLPSDRFSAERTGGSVSTLTIQRTQQEDSAVYLCASSLRFGQGAYNEQFFGPGTRLTVL.

This clonotype has just a few counts. The DNA of the CDR3 is TGTGCCAGCAGTCGACAGGGGGTCGATGCCGGGGAGCTGTTTTTT. Residues: CASSRQGVDAGELFF. The rearrangement links TRBV12-3 or TRBV12-4 to TRBJ2-2, with TRBD1 identical over 9 bases. The CDR3 totals 15 residues. The V segment lost 5 bases and the J segment 6 bases; nucleotides outside the gene matches: 7.

The chain couples TRBV12-5 to TRBJ2-2; D may be TRBD2 (6 bases). Trimming removed 6 bases at V and 3 bases at J, with 14 bases between. This CDR3 is built from 15 residues. Germline V gives CDR1 LGHNT, CDR2 FRNRAP. In DNA, the CDR3 is TGTGCTAGTGGGGGAGGTATCACTGACACCGGGGAGCTGTTTTTT. This gives the protein CASGGGITDTGELFF.

This clonotype was observed once. The chain combines TRBV20-1 with TRBJ2-1, with D maybe TRBD2 (6 bases). The CDR3 length is 15 residues. Germline loops: CDR1 DFQATT, CDR2 SNEGSKA (reference sequence). Trimming took off 0 bases at V and 0 bases at J, with 9 bases between the two ends. CDR3 sequence reads: CSARERGDSYNEQFF. In DNA form, the CDR3 reads TGCAGTGCTAGAGAGCGGGGTGACTCCTACAATGAGCAGTTCTTC.

This chain joins TRBV4-1 and TRBJ1-1; D uncertain. Looked up from germline, CDR1 is MGHRA and CDR2 is YSYEKL. Trimming left V 1 base short and J 1 base short, with 10 bases between. The CDR3 is 15 amino acids. The CDR3 is CASSQVASQNTEAFF. The CDR3, as DNA: TGCGCCAGCAGCCAAGTGGCCAGTCAGAACACTGAAGCTTTCTTT.